The rows below give T cell receptor beta chains drawn from one sample of a study of tumor-infiltrating lymphocytes in localized non-small cell lung cancer. This table comes from immunoSEQ multiplex PCR, and its TCRdb copy is limited to in-frame clones, with some not included. The table has about 6,700 clones, 70% to 80% seen once. Sequencing was carried out using uninvolved lung tissue not adjacent to the tumor. Receptors originate from a human donor with non-small cell lung cancer. Each CDR3 is given with its conserved first and last residue. D genes are given only for firm matches. Only part of the rows carry a size: once, few, many, or a class if the clone is expanded.

d_gene,j_gene,v_gene,abundance,CDR3aa,CDR3nt
TRBD1,TRBJ1-3,TRBV6-4,.,CASSDPQRDQTGGGNTIYF,TGTGCCAGCAGTGACCCACAACGAGATCAGACAGGGGGTGGAAACACCATATATTTT
.,TRBJ2-2,TRBV7-9,.,CASSRDGELFF,TGTGCCAGCAGCCGAGACGGGGAGCTGTTTTTT
TRBD1,TRBJ2-7,TRBV6-1,once,CASRGDRGLGEQYF,TGTGCCAGCAGGGGGGACAGGGGCTTAGGGGAGCAGTACTTC
TRBD1,TRBJ1-2,TRBV13,few,CASSLGRDRDRYGYTF,TGTGCCAGCAGCTTAGGAAGGGACAGGGATCGGTATGGCTACACCTTC
TRBD1,TRBJ1-2,TRBV12-5,.,CASGPRQGAGYGYTF,TGTGCTAGTGGTCCTCGACAGGGGGCCGGCTATGGCTACACCTTC
.,TRBJ2-7,TRBV5-1,.,CASSLSVSGEQYF,TGCGCCAGCAGCTTGAGCGTTAGTGGCGAGCAGTACTTC
.,TRBJ2-7,TRBV5-1,.,CASSLGPASYEQYF,TGCGCCAGCAGCTTAGGTCCTGCAAGCTACGAGCAGTACTTC
.,TRBJ2-6,TRBV2,.,CASSMQGWVSGANVLTF,TGTGCCAGCAGTATGCAGGGCTGGGTATCTGGGGCCAACGTCCTGACTTTC
TRBD1,TRBJ2-2,TRBV28,.,CASSLDRVNTGELFF,TGTGCCAGCAGTTTAGACAGGGTAAACACCGGGGAGCTGTTTTTT
.,TRBJ2-6,TRBV7-3,.,CASSQGGAGANVLTF,TGTGCCAGCAGCCAAGGGGGGGCTGGGGCCAACGTCCTGACTTTC